The following is a T cell receptor beta chain sequence with its context. What it binds is unknown. The source of the sample is a study of cytomegalovirus exposure and HLA in healthy donors. Findings and caveats of the study: The study flagged approximately 180 TCR beta chains as cytomegalovirus-associated.

Using immunoSEQ multiplex PCR, the repertoire was profiled, and TCRdb retains in-frame clones only, with some absent. The data hold about 330,000 clones, with around 90% observed a single time. The CDR3 length is 16 residues. Germline V lookup: CDR1 SGHRS, CDR2 YFSETQ. The ends lost 0 bases at V and 4 bases at J; junction bases unmatched: 7. The chain joins TRBV5-1 to TRBJ2-5; 9 bases are a match to TRBD2. The receptor was isolated from a woman between 25 and 40 years old in good health and CMV-seropositive. The specimen sequenced was PBMCs. The CDR3 coding sequence is TGCGCCAGCAGCTTGGGGGGCGGGGGGGCCACAGAGACCCAGTACTTC. The encoded protein is CASSLGGGGATETQYF. Based on the CDR3 plus reference TRBV5-1 and TRBJ2-5, the full variable domain is KAGVTQTPRYLIKTRGQQVTLSCSPISGHRSVSWYQQTPGQGLQFLFEYFSETQRNKGNFPGRFSGRQFSNSRSEMNVSTLELGDSALYLCASSLGGGGATETQYFGPGTRLLVL.